The 25 T cell receptor beta chains reported below all come from one sample, sequenced in a study of early T cells in non-severe SARS-CoV-2 infection. TCRdb analysed the 5' RACE reads with MiXCR anew, one entry per CDR3 protein. The table records tens of thousands of distinct CDR3 sequences, roughly 5.2% of them present only once. The sample was whole blood. The receptors come from an adult who was a healthcare worker with PCR-confirmed SARS-CoV-2 infection or an uninfected control (not recorded which).

This clonotype was observed a few times. The genes are TRBV12-3 or TRBV12-4 and TRBJ1-1, with TRBD1 matching over 8 bases. The CDR3 covers 14 residues. After removal of 7 bases from V and 4 bases from J, the junction contained 8 bases not matched to a gene. CDR3 DNA: TGTGCCAGCACCTCAGGGGGCTGGGGCACTGAAGCTTTCTTT. It is translated as CASTSGGWGTEAFF.

This clonotype was observed a handful of times. V usage is TRBV27 and J usage is TRBJ1-6; D not certain. V was clipped by 7 bases and J by 7 bases, with 11 bases between them. Germline lookup yields CDR1 MNHEY and CDR2 SMNVEV (reference sequence). The CDR3 length is 13 residues. In DNA, the CDR3 is TGTGCCAGCAAGGCCAACGAGAATTCACCCCTCCACTTT. As protein: CASKANENSPLHF.

This clonotype was observed many times. Without the conserved terminal phenylalanine or tryptophan, this CDR3 likely stems from a read error. No DNA is shown, since the ends of the CDR3 on it are uncertain; the CDR3 is the one TCRdb lists. Here the CDR3 reads CSARDQAGDVV. The chain links TRBV20-1 to TRBJ2-1; the table's D call, TRBD2, has no DNA check behind it. The CDR3 is 11 amino acids long, termini counted. The germline V gene has CDR1 DFQATT and CDR2 SNEGSKA (reference sequence).

This clonotype was observed at least ten times. The J gene is TRBJ2-7, the V gene TRBV5-6; D is unclear. Germline V gene sequence: CDR1 SGHDT, CDR2 YYEEEE. The CDR3 consists of 13 residues. Deletions cut 0 bases from V and 6 bases from J, with 10 bases between. The CDR3 region is CASSLVGTPEQYF. CDR3 DNA sequence: TGTGCCAGCAGCTTGGTCGGTACCCCCGAGCAGTACTTC. The full variable domain, with the rest looked up from reference TRBV5-6 and TRBJ2-7, is DAGVTQSPTHLIKTRGQQVTLRCSPKSGHDTVSWYQQALGQGPQFIFQYYEEEERQRGNFPDRFSGHQFPNYSSELNVNALLLGDSALYLCASSLVGTPEQYFGPGTRLTVT.

This clonotype was recorded a few times. The chain links TRBV9 to TRBJ2-7; D is ambiguous. V was cut by 0 bases and J by 5 bases, with 15 bases left in between. The CDR3 spans 15 residues. Germline CDR1 reads SGDLS; CDR2 reads YYNGEE. CDR3 in amino acids: CASSVGEVGPHEQYF. DNA of the CDR3: TGTGCCAGCAGCGTAGGTGAGGTCGGGCCCCACGAGCAGTACTTC. Drawing the rest from reference TRBV9 and TRBJ2-7, the complete variable domain is DSGVTQTPKHLITATGQRVTLRCSPRSGDLSVYWYQQSLDQGLQFLIQYYNGEERAKGNILERFSAQQFPDLHSELNLSSLELGDSALYFCASSVGEVGPHEQYFGPGTRLTVT.

CDR3 in DNA: TGTGCCAGCAGCTTAGGTCTGGACCGCGAAGCTTTCTTT. Translating gives CASSLGLDREAFF. The chain employs TRBV7-8 and TRBJ1-1; D not resolved. Germline CDR1 is SGHVS and CDR2 is FQNEAQ. V lost 1 base and J lost 8, with 11 bases in between. The CDR3 spans 13 residues.

This clonotype came up a few times. The chain is built from TRBV11-3 and TRBJ1-1; the D gene is possibly TRBD1 (6 bases). V was shortened by 1 base and J by 5 bases, with 14 bases between the two germline ends. The CDR3 runs 15 residues. CDR1 is SGHNT, CDR2 YENEEA, per germline. The CDR3 sequence is CASSLVTGRGTEAFF. The CDR3, as DNA: TGTGCCAGCAGCTTAGTGACAGGACGAGGAACTGAAGCTTTCTTT. The full variable domain, rest sourced from reference TRBV11-3 and TRBJ1-1, is EAGVVQSPRYKIIEKKQPVAFWCNPISGHNTLYWYLQNLGQGPELLIRYENEEAVDDSQLPKDRFSAERLKGVDSTLKIQPAELGDSAVYLCASSLVTGRGTEAFFGQGTRLTVV.

In this sample, this clonotype turned up many times. The chain combines TRBV6-1 with TRBJ1-1, with D possibly being TRBD1 (5 bases). V lost 10 bases and J 1 base, leaving 13 bases between the germline ends. Germline-derived CDR1 and CDR2 are MNHNS and SASEGT. This CDR3 has 13 residues. CDR3 sequence: CATRAGGNTEAFF. In DNA, the CDR3 is TGTGCCACCAGGGCCGGGGGGAACACTGAAGCTTTCTTT.

This clonotype was observed at least ten times. This chain links TRBV18 with TRBJ2-2; D not resolved. CDR1 is KGHSH and CDR2 is LQKENI in the germline V gene. The CDR3 totals 13 residues. Trimming shortened V by 6 bases and J by 1 base, and 6 bases separated the two germline ends. CDR3 DNA sequence: TGTGCCAGCTCCGAAAGGAACACCGGGGAGCTGTTTTTT. Encoded protein: CASSERNTGELFF. Filled out from reference TRBV18 and TRBJ2-2, the complete variable domain reads NAGVMQNPRHLVRRRGQEARLRCSPMKGHSHVYWYRQLPEEGLKFMVYLQKENIIDESGMPKERFSAEFPKEGPSILRIQQVVRGDSAAYFCASSERNTGELFFGEGSRLTVL.

At least ten counts were recorded for this clonotype. This chain links TRBV28 with TRBJ2-7; D unresolved. Trimming removed 3 bases from V and 2 bases from J, with 5 bases in between. Per the germline V gene, CDR1 is MDHEN and CDR2 is SYDVKM. The CDR3 consists of 12 residues. CDR3 protein: CASSFSAYEQYF. The CDR3 region has the DNA TGTGCCAGCAGTTTCTCGGCCTACGAGCAGTACTTC.

Many counts were recorded for this clonotype. The rearrangement links TRBV24-1 to TRBJ2-1; 7 bases are shared with TRBD2. V dropped 9 bases and J dropped 4; count of bases not matched to a gene: 14. CDR3 size: 16 residues. Germline CDR1 reads KGHDR; CDR2 reads SFDVKD. The CDR3 reads CATGGPEGGTYNEQFF. DNA for the CDR3: TGTGCCACCGGTGGTCCTGAGGGAGGGACTTACAATGAGCAGTTCTTC.

This clonotype was counted only a few times. The chain is built from TRBV6-6 and TRBJ2-1, with D maybe TRBD2 (6 bases). Germline values: CDR1 MNHNY, CDR2 SVGAGI (reference sequence). This CDR3 region has 17 residues. Deletions cut 2 bases from V and 10 bases from J, with 24 bases between. CDR3 amino acids: CASSYPSGQGGFNEQFF. CDR3 nucleotides: TGTGCCAGCAGTTACCCATCAGGGCAGGGAGGTTTTAACGAGCAGTTCTTC.

The chain has TRBV28 and TRBJ1-2, with D hard to call. Looked up from germline, CDR1 is MDHEN and CDR2 is SYDVKM. The CDR3 is made up of 12 amino acids. V dropped 4 bases and J dropped 5 bases, with 8 bases sitting between them. The CDR3 nucleotides read TGTGCCAGCAGTTCAACGGTGTATGGCTACACCTTC. It codes for CASSSTVYGYTF.

This clonotype was observed at least ten times. The chain links TRBV11-2 to TRBJ2-1; the match to TRBD1 covers 7 bases. CDR1 SGHAT and CDR2 FQNNGV come from the germline V gene. The CDR3 has 15 amino acids. V lost 0 bases and J lost 5; bases outside the gene matches: 4. The CDR3 protein is CASSLDGTANNEQFF. The CDR3 bases are TGTGCCAGCAGCTTAGACGGGACAGCCAACAATGAGCAGTTCTTC.

This clonotype was detected ten times or more. The CDR3 region has the DNA TGTGCCAGCAGTCAGGGACTAGCGGGATCGAGCAATGAGCAGTTCTTC. It specifies CASSQGLAGSSNEQFF. The rearrangement links TRBV7-2 to TRBJ2-1, with 13 nucleotides matching TRBD2. With V trimmed by 6 bases and J by 6 bases, 8 bases remained unmatched. Looked up from germline, CDR1 is SGHTA and CDR2 is FQGNSA. The CDR3 sequence is 16 residues long.

In this sample, this clonotype turned up many times. The rearrangement uses TRBV7-8 and TRBJ1-1; the D gene is possibly TRBD1 (5 bases). Deletions cut 5 bases from V and 4 bases from J, with 14 bases between. The germline CDR1 and CDR2 sequences are SGHVS and FQNEAQ. The CDR3 spans 14 residues. This CDR3 is CASSTGQEGTEAFF. Written as DNA, the CDR3 is TGTGCCAGCAGCACCGGACAAGAGGGCACTGAAGCTTTCTTT.

This clonotype turned up a few times. This CDR3 reads CSAGTGEQFF. The CDR3 region has the DNA TGCAGCGCTGGGACTGGGGAGCAGTTCTTC. This chain joins TRBV29-1 and TRBJ2-1; the D gene is possibly TRBD2 (6 bases). The germline V and J ends were trimmed by 7 bases and 10 bases, with 11 bases remaining between them. Germline V gene lookup returns CDR1 SQVTM and CDR2 ANQGSEA. CDR3 length: 10 amino acids.

This chain links TRBV7-9 with TRBJ2-4; weak D call: TRBD2 (5 bases). V was cut by 2 bases and J by 5 bases, with 19 bases left in between. The CDR3 is made up of 17 amino acids. Germline V gene data show CDR1 as SEHNR and CDR2 as FQNEAQ (reference sequence). CDR3 DNA sequence: TGTGCCAGCAGCTTAACTCACGGGGTCGAACCCGAAAACATTCAGTACTTC. Translation: CASSLTHGVEPENIQYF.

The genes are TRBV12-3 or TRBV12-4 and TRBJ1-1, with D unclear. Trimming removed 3 bases from V and 4 bases from J, with 9 bases in between. The CDR3 consists of 13 residues. CDR3 sequence: CASSFGEFTEAFF. CDR3 coding DNA: TGTGCCAGCAGTTTTGGGGAATTCACTGAAGCTTTCTTT.

The rearrangement joins TRBV4-1 to TRBJ1-3, with 7 positions matching TRBD1. This CDR3 contains 15 residues. CDR1 MGHRA and CDR2 YSYEKL come from the germline V gene. V lost 3 bases, J lost 0 bases, and 2 bases stayed unmatched. The CDR3 spells CASSQGQLSGNTIYF. DNA of the CDR3: TGCGCCAGCAGCCAGGGACAGCTCTCTGGAAACACCATATATTTT.

This clonotype was observed many times. The chain employs TRBV29-1 and TRBJ2-5; no clear D gene. V lost 6 bases, J lost 4 bases, and 18 bases lay in between. CDR1 SQVTM and CDR2 ANQGSEA come from the germline V gene. The CDR3 spans 14 residues. The CDR3 is CSVVGSVGRETQYF. As DNA, the CDR3 is TGCAGCGTGGTGGGTTCGGTGGGTAGAGAGACCCAGTACTTC.

The sample holds a few counts of this clonotype. The rearrangement uses TRBV3-1 and TRBJ2-3, with 8 bases aligning to TRBD1. CDR1 and CDR2 from the germline V gene are LGHDT and YNNKEL (reference sequence). This CDR3 region has 15 residues. With 4 bases clipped from V and 4 bases from J, the junction kept 7 bases outside the gene matches. The CDR3 nucleotides are TGTGCCAGCAGCCGACAGGGGATGATGGCAGATACGCAGTATTTT. Its protein is CASSRQGMMADTQYF.

This clonotype has just a few counts. This chain joins TRBV11-2 and TRBJ1-3; D perhaps matches TRBD1 (5 bases). Germline CDR1 and CDR2: SGHAT and FQNNGV. The CDR3 has 14 amino acids. With 5 bases removed from V and 0 bases from J, the gap between germline ends came to 8 bases. The CDR3 loop reads CASSMGPSGNTIYF. In nucleotides, the CDR3 is TGTGCCAGCAGCATGGGGCCCTCTGGAAACACCATATATTTT. Based on the CDR3 plus reference TRBV11-2 and TRBJ1-3, the full variable domain is EAGVAQSPRYKIIEKRQSVAFWCNPISGHATLYWYQQILGQGPKLLIQFQNNGVVDDSQLPKDRFSAERLKGVDSTLKIQPAKLEDSAVYLCASSMGPSGNTIYFGEGSWLTVV.

This clonotype was detected ten times or more. The chain carries TRBV4-2 and TRBJ2-1, with TRBD2 as a possible D gene (6 bases). Germline loops: CDR1 LGHNA, CDR2 YNFKEQ. This CDR3 is 14 amino acids long. The V gene lost 4 bases and the J gene lost 5 bases, with 12 bases spanning the gap. Here the CDR3 DNA reads TGTGCCAGCAGCCCCGGAGGGGCTGACAATGAGCAGTTCTTC. It specifies CASSPGGADNEQFF.

This sequence joins TRBV11-2 and TRBJ2-5, with 9 nucleotides matching TRBD2. Unmatched junction bases numbered 14, after V lost 5 bases and J lost 4 bases. This CDR3 spans 17 amino acids. Per the germline V gene, CDR1 is SGHAT and CDR2 is FQNNGV. The CDR3 loop is CASSREGIAGESETQYF. The DNA for the CDR3 is TGTGCCAGCAGCAGAGAGGGAATAGCGGGAGAGTCAGAGACCCAGTACTTC.